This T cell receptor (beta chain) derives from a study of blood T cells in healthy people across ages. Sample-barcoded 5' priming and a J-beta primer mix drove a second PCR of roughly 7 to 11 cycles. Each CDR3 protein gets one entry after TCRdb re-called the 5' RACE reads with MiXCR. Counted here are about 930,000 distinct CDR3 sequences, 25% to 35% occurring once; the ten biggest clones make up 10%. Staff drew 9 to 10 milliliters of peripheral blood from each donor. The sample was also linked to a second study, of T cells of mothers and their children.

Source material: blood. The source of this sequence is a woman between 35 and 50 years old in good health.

CDR3 loop: CASSTPPPGQGTSGELFF. For the CDR3, the DNA is TGTGCCAGCAGCACCCCACCTCCGGGACAGGGGACGTCCGGGGAGCTGTTTTTT. J is TRBJ2-2 and V is TRBV28, with TRBD1 matching over 10 bases. The V and J ends lost 6 bases and 6 bases, in that order; junction bases with no gene match: 16. The CDR3 runs to 18 residues. Germline V lookup: CDR1 MDHEN, CDR2 SYDVKM.